What follows describes a single T cell receptor beta chain. Its specific antigen is unknown. Base qualities are missing; no much larger clone stands one base away. This entry belongs to a study of CD8+CD57+ T cells in acquired aplastic anemia (dated by TCRdb to 2017 to 2018). In terms of the full investigation: A mean of around 3 ug of DNA, ranging from about 0.19 to 30 ug, was extracted from sorted CD4+ and CD8+ cells. CD8+CD57+ expansion was defined as frequency above the mean frequency observed in healthy subjects. What the work shows at the level of the full study, not this receptor alone: Although around 30 CD8+ CDR3 sequences were shared by patients and controls, these sequences appeared highly expressed in patients and within the immunodominant clones of patients. CD8+ Simpson's diversity did not differ significantly between patients and healthy controls (P=0.060).

V is reduced by 6 bases and J by 10 bases, leaving a spacing of 16 bases between them. CDR1 ENHRY and CDR2 SYGVKD were looked up in the germline V gene. The CDR3 spans 12 residues, from the cysteine through the phenylalanine. CDR3 DNA is the only sequence kept; it has 36 bases, read in frame from the first base. Genomic DNA served as template for TCR beta VDJ combination and CDR3 sequence profiling. TCR repertoire sequencing was run on an Illumina HiSeq 2000. The paper's processing steps were these. Repertoire assessment relied on Simpson's diversity index, CDR3 size and DJ length profiles, and TRBV/TRBJ rearrangement plots. The most abundant DNA sequence in the deep sequencing data was taken as the immunodominant clone. CDR3 amino acid sequences were checked for sharing across subjects and were also compared against the VDJdb database and published repertoires. In TCRdb, the public reads were trimmed at Q25 with fastp and aligned with MiXCR, with productive beta chains retained. CDR3 protein duplicates are merged, each entry listing the most common genes and DNA. TCRdb's processing, not the authors' own work, is the source of the V and J calls. The sample yields about 180,000 distinct CDR3 sequences; roughly 48% were counted once. The ten largest clones represent roughly 1.2% of the sample.

Patients chosen for sequencing had shown expansion of CD8+CD57+ cells by flow cytometry. Every patient had severe acquired aplastic anemia, diagnosed using the International Study of Aplastic Anemia and Agranulocytosis and Camitta criteria. No patient had received any therapy when blood was sampled. The study deep-sequenced TCR repertoires of sorted CD4+ and CD8+ blood T cells from severe aplastic anemia patients and healthy subjects. In the USA, patient enrollment took place under clinicaltrials.gov protocols 00001620, 01623167, 00001397, 00071045, 00081523 and 00961064. Ficoll-Paque density gradient centrifugation was used to isolate peripheral blood mononuclear cells. CD4+ and CD8+ T cells were sorted by FACS or magnetic beads before DNA extraction.

The sequencing sample was made of sorted CD4+, CD8+, or CD8+CD57+ T cells (not recorded which) from PBMCs. The TCR sequence derives from a human donor with aplastic anemia. The sequence is built from TRBV10-3 and TRBJ2-7; the D match is possibly TRBD1 or TRBD2, with 7 bases aligned in each. The DNA sequence is as follows: TGTGCCATCAGCACAGGGGAGGGCGACCAGTACTTC. This sequence encodes CAISTGEGDQYF.